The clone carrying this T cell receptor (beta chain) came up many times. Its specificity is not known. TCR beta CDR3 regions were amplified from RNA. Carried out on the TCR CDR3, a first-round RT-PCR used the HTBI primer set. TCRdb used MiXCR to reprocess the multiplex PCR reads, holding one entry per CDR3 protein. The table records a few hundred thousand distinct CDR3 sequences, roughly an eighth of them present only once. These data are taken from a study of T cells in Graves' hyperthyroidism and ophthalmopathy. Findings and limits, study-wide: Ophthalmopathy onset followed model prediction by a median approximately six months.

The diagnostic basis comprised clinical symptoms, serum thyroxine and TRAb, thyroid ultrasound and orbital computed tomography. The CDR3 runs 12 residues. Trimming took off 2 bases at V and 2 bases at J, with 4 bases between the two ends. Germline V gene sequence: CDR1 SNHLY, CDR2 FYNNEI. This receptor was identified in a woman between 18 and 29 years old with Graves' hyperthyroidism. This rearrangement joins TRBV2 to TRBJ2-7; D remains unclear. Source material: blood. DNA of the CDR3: TGTGCCAGCAGTGAAAATGCCTACGAGCAGTACTTC. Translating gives CASSENAYEQYF.